These 30 T cell receptor beta chains came from one sample sequenced in a study of blood T cells in healthy people across ages. It was with a sample-barcoded 5' primer and a J-beta primer mix that a second PCR of roughly 6 to 12 cycles was run. One entry per CDR3 protein results from TCRdb running MiXCR on the 5' RACE reads. The sample lists around 280,000 distinct CDR3 sequences, around 29% occurring once. The material sequenced was blood. These receptors were collected from a woman in her seventies in good health.

This chain connects TRBV20-1 to TRBJ2-3; 12 bases line up with TRBD2. Per the germline V gene, CDR1 is DFQATT and CDR2 is SNEGSKA (reference sequence). V lost 3 bases to trimming and J lost 4 bases; unmatched junction nucleotides: 2. CDR3 size: 14 residues. CDR3 nucleotides: TGCAGTGCTAGTTCTAGCGGGAGGGCAGATACGCAGTATTTT. As protein: CSASSSGRADTQYF.

The chain links TRBV7-9 to TRBJ2-7; perhaps TRBD2 as D (6 bases). Germline V gene data show CDR1 as SEHNR and CDR2 as FQNEAQ (reference sequence). Between the trimmed V and J ends, which lost 2 bases and 5 bases, there was a span of 13 bases. This CDR3 region has 14 residues. The chain's CDR3 is CASSLTGEIHEQYF. In DNA, the CDR3 is TGTGCCAGCAGCTTAACGGGAGAGATCCACGAGCAGTACTTC. Complete variable domain (other parts from reference TRBV7-9 and TRBJ2-7): DTGVSQNPRHKITKRGQNVTFRCDPISEHNRLYWYRQTLGQGPEFLTYFQNEAQLEKSRLLSDRFSAERPKGSFSTLEIQRTEQGDSAMYLCASSLTGEIHEQYFGPGTRLTVT.

This clonotype was picked up a small number of times. This chain joins TRBV28 and TRBJ2-5; D could derive from TRBD1 or TRBD2 (5 bases each). The end of the DNA aligns better with TRBJ2-7, so the J call may be wrong. Looked up from germline, CDR1 is MDHEN and CDR2 is SYDVKM. The length of the CDR3 is 14 residues. The CDR3 bases are TGTGCCAGCAGTTCTGAAGGGACCCCCTACGAGCAGTACTTC. Protein: CASSSEGTPYEQYF.

This clonotype was picked up a small number of times. The J gene is TRBJ2-1, the V gene TRBV7-2; unclear D gene. With the DNA end fitting TRBJ2-7 better, the J assignment may be wrong. Germline CDR1 SGHTA, CDR2 FQGNSA. This CDR3 spans 12 amino acids. The CDR3, as DNA: TGTGCCAGCAGCCCGCCAGAATACGAGCAGTACTTC. This translates into CASSPPEYEQYF.

The J gene is TRBJ2-5, the V gene TRBV12-3 or TRBV12-4, with a weak D call TRBD2 (5 bases). Between the trimmed V and J ends, which lost 2 bases and 11 bases, there was a span of 6 bases. The CDR3 runs to 10 residues. CDR3 DNA sequence: TGTGCCAGCAGTTTAAGGGAGCAGTACTTC. Translation gives CASSLREQYF.

The chain recombines TRBV12-5 with TRBJ2-5, with no clear D. Between the trimmed V and J ends, which lost 2 bases and 5 bases, there was a span of 9 bases. Germline lookup yields CDR1 LGHNT and CDR2 FRNRAP. The CDR3 is 13 residues long. The CDR3 spells CASGLYGPETQYF. The CDR3 DNA is TGTGCTAGTGGTTTGTACGGGCCTGAGACCCAGTACTTC.

The chain joins TRBV18 to TRBJ2-1; TRBD1 agrees at 12 bases. The V gene end was trimmed by 2 bases and the J gene end by 14 bases; junction bases not matched to a gene: 10. This CDR3 has 15 amino acids. Germline CDR1 is KGHSH and CDR2 is LQKENI. The CDR3 sequence is CASSPGTGGYRGEFF. CDR3 DNA sequence: TGTGCCAGCTCACCAGGGACAGGGGGCTACCGCGGGGAGTTCTTC.

This clonotype was recorded only once. This chain uses TRBV29-1 with TRBJ1-2; 7 bases align to TRBD1. The CDR3 runs 13 residues. V lost 7 bases, J lost 0 bases, and 5 bases stayed unmatched. CDR1 and CDR2 from the germline V gene are SQVTM and ANQGSEA. The CDR3 is CSALGGSNYGYTF. CDR3 DNA: TGCAGCGCCTTAGGGGGCTCTAACTATGGCTACACCTTC.

This clonotype was counted a few times. The chain recombines TRBV12-3 or TRBV12-4 with TRBJ2-2; possible D gene TRBD2, 5 bases. CDR3 length equals 15 residues. The V gene lost 0 bases and the J gene lost 6 bases, with 11 bases spanning the gap. Here the CDR3 DNA reads TGTGCCAGCAGTTTAGCGGGAGTCTCGGCCGGGGAGCTGTTTTTT. Encoded protein: CASSLAGVSAGELFF.

This clonotype was detected many times. The V and J genes are TRBV4-3 and TRBJ2-1; the D is unclear. From germline, CDR1 is LGHNA and CDR2 YSLEER. There are 14 residues in the CDR3. V was shortened by 1 base and J by 3 bases, with 7 bases between the two germline ends. The CDR3 is CASSQVQGYNEQFF. The CDR3 nucleotides read TGCGCCAGCAGCCAAGTACAAGGCTACAATGAGCAGTTCTTC.

This chain joins TRBV20-1 and TRBJ2-1, with a possible D match to TRBD2 (8 bases). Trimming pared 1 base from V and 0 bases from J, leaving 16 bases between. The germline V gene encodes CDR1 DFQATT and CDR2 SNEGSKA (reference sequence). This CDR3 region has 17 residues. The CDR3 loop is CSARAGTAGVSYNEQFF. Here the CDR3 DNA reads TGCAGTGCTAGAGCCGGGACAGCGGGGGTCTCCTACAATGAGCAGTTCTTC.

This clonotype has more than one count but fewer than ten. The gene calls are TRBV15 and TRBJ2-6, with D unclear. This CDR3 is built from 15 residues. In germline, CDR1 is LNHNV, CDR2 YYDKDF (reference sequence). The V end was cut by 8 bases, the J end by 4 bases, with 15 bases between. The CDR3 sequence is CATCKPGSGANVLTF. As DNA, the CDR3 is TGTGCCACCTGCAAGCCCGGGTCAGGGGCCAACGTCCTGACTTTC. Together with reference TRBV15 and TRBJ2-6, the CDR3 gives the full variable domain: DAMVIQNPRYQVTQFGKPVTLSCSQTLNHNVMYWYQQKSSQAPKLLFHYYDKDFNNEADTPDNFQSRRPNTSFCFLDIRSPGLGDTAMYLCATCKPGSGANVLTFGAGSRLTVL.

This clonotype was found a few times. The chain carries TRBV28 and TRBJ2-7; 9 bases fit TRBD2. After removal of 8 bases from V and 0 bases from J, the junction contained 5 bases not matched to a gene. CDR1 and CDR2 (germline): MDHEN, SYDVKM. This CDR3 is built from 14 residues. For the CDR3, the DNA is TGTGCCAGCTCTAGCGGGGCAGGCTCCTACGAGCAGTACTTC. Translated: CASSSGAGSYEQYF.

This chain joins TRBV6-5 and TRBJ2-7; 7 bases match TRBD1. The CDR3 has 13 residues. Germline assignment: CDR1 MNHEY and CDR2 SVGAGI. After removal of 6 bases from V and 4 bases from J, the junction contained 6 bases not matched to a gene. CDR3 in DNA: TGTGCCAGCAGAGCCGACAGGGCTTACGAGCAGTACTTC. Translated: CASRADRAYEQYF.

This clonotype was detected only a few times. As DNA, the CDR3 is TGTGCCAGCAGTGACCCCCAGGGAGAGACCCAGTACTTC. Translated: CASSDPQGETQYF. The chain combines TRBV6-4 with TRBJ2-5, with D possibly TRBD1 on 5 matching bases. CDR1 is MRHNA, CDR2 SNTAGT, per germline. This CDR3 has 13 residues. Trimming left V 2 bases short and J 4 bases short, with 8 bases between.

CDR3: CSARGLAGGVDTGELFF. In nucleotides, the CDR3 is TGCAGTGCTAGGGGACTAGCGGGGGGAGTGGACACCGGGGAGCTGTTTTTT. The chain combines TRBV20-1 with TRBJ2-2; TRBD2 agrees at 15 bases. This CDR3 is 17 amino acids long. The germline V gene encodes CDR1 DFQATT and CDR2 SNEGSKA (reference sequence). The ends lost 3 bases at V and 3 bases at J; junction bases unmatched: 5.

The chain couples TRBV3-1 to TRBJ2-1, with 10 bases fitting TRBD2. CDR3 length: 15 residues. The junction had 8 bases not matched to a gene; V was cut back by 2 bases and J by 10 bases. Germline-derived CDR1 and CDR2 are LGHDT and YNNKEL (reference sequence). The CDR3 DNA reads as TGTGCCAGCAGCCAATTCCTAGCGGGAGTCCAGGAGCAGTTCTTC. This encodes CASSQFLAGVQEQFF.

This clonotype was seen once. The chain links TRBV5-1 to TRBJ1-2; TRBD1 might be the D (5 bases). CDR1 and CDR2 (germline): SGHRS, YFSETQ. The CDR3 is made up of 14 amino acids. V was trimmed by 4 bases and J by 4 bases, leaving 14 bases between them. CDR3: CASSPGGTAYGYTF. The DNA for the CDR3 is TGCGCCAGCAGCCCGGGAGGGACGGCCTATGGCTACACCTTC.

This clonotype was seen more than once but under ten times. The V call is TRBV5-4, the J call TRBJ1-4; D is uncertain. The germline CDR1 and CDR2 sequences are SGHNT and YYREEE (reference sequence). Trimming took 5 bases from V and 6 from J, leaving 8 bases between them. This CDR3 comprises 12 residues. The CDR3 reads CASRGVDEKLFF. CDR3 coding DNA: TGTGCCAGCAGGGGAGTGGATGAAAAACTGTTTTTT. The full variable domain, rest sourced from reference TRBV5-4 and TRBJ1-4, is ETGVTQSPTHLIKTRGQQVTLRCSSQSGHNTVSWYQQALGQGPQFIFQYYREEENGRGNFPPRFSGLQFPNYSSELNVNALELDDSALYLCASRGVDEKLFFGSGTQLSVL.

This clonotype was seen ten or more times. The chain's CDR3 is CATSRAGDTGELFF. Written as DNA, the CDR3 is TGTGCCACCAGCAGGGCAGGAGACACCGGGGAGCTGTTTTTT. The V and J genes are TRBV15 and TRBJ2-2; D gene ambiguous. Trimming removed 3 bases at V and 3 bases at J, with 8 bases between. The CDR3 extends over 14 amino acids. Germline V lookup: CDR1 LNHNV, CDR2 YYDKDF (reference sequence).

This clonotype was seen repeatedly, ten times or more. The rearrangement links TRBV20-1 to TRBJ1-6; 7 bases map to TRBD1. The V gene end was trimmed by 1 base and the J gene end by 8 bases; junction bases not matched to a gene: 8. The germline V gene encodes CDR1 DFQATT and CDR2 SNEGSKA (reference sequence). The CDR3 has 15 amino acids. The CDR3 DNA reads as TGCAGTGCTAGAGCCCACAGGGGACTTGATTCACCCCTCCACTTT. The encoded protein is CSARAHRGLDSPLHF.

The chain is built from TRBV3-1 and TRBJ2-7; no clear D gene. The CDR3 is made up of 12 amino acids. CDR1 is LGHDT, CDR2 YNNKEL, per germline (reference sequence). Between the trimmed V and J ends, which lost 5 bases and 9 bases, there was a span of 14 bases. In DNA, the CDR3 is TGTGCCAGCAGCTCGATACCATCTCTGCAGTACTTC. Its translation is CASSSIPSLQYF.

Written as DNA, the CDR3 is TGTGCCAGCAGTCCGCCGGGACTAGCATCCGAGCAGTACTTC. Protein product: CASSPPGLASEQYF. This chain connects TRBV7-2 to TRBJ2-7; 9 positions agree with TRBD2. The CDR3 has 14 residues. Germline-derived CDR1 and CDR2 are SGHTA and FQGNSA. Unmatched junction bases numbered 9, after V lost 6 bases and J lost 6 bases.

This chain links TRBV29-1 with TRBJ1-5; D perhaps matches TRBD1 (5 bases). V was cut by 5 bases and J by 4 bases, with 12 bases left in between. The CDR3 spans 13 residues. Germline values: CDR1 SQVTM, CDR2 ANQGSEA. CDR3 protein: CSVSSGTNQPQHF. The DNA for the CDR3 is TGCAGCGTTTCTTCAGGGACGAATCAGCCCCAGCATTTT.

This clonotype was observed a few times. The CDR3 sequence: CASSFIGREYNEQFF. Here the CDR3 DNA reads TGTGCCAGCAGCTTTATCGGGCGGGAGTACAATGAGCAGTTCTTC. The chain recombines TRBV7-3 with TRBJ2-1; TRBD2 agrees at 7 bases. Germline trimming cut 3 bases from V and 4 bases from J; bases unmatched to any gene: 6. Looked up from germline, CDR1 is SGHTA and CDR2 is FQGTGA. The length of the CDR3 is 15 residues.

This clonotype appeared a few times. The chain uses TRBV6-1 and TRBJ2-3, with 7 bases matching TRBD2. CDR3 length: 14 amino acids. J gave up 2 bases and V 7 bases, and 6 bases lay outside the gene matches. Germline CDR1 is MNHNS and CDR2 is SASEGT. This CDR3 is CASKQGTNTDTQYF. CDR3 coding DNA: TGTGCCAGCAAACAAGGGACTAACACAGATACGCAGTATTTT.

DNA for the CDR3: TGTGCCACCAGCGACCAAGGATATGGCTACACCTTC. Encoded protein: CATSDQGYGYTF. This sequence joins TRBV24-1 and TRBJ1-2, with D unresolved. Germline-derived CDR1 and CDR2 are KGHDR and SFDVKD. V was clipped by 7 bases and J by 5 bases, with 10 bases between them. This CDR3 has 12 residues.

The V gene is TRBV7-2, the J gene TRBJ2-5, with D possibly matching TRBD2 (6 bases). The end of the DNA aligns better with TRBJ2-1, so the J call may be wrong. Looked up from germline, CDR1 is SGHTA and CDR2 is FQGNSA. The length of the CDR3 is 12 residues. CDR3 region: CASSRLTSEQFF. For the CDR3, the DNA is TGTGCCAGCAGCCGACTCACTAGCGAGCAGTTCTTC.

This clonotype was seen more than once but under ten times. V gene TRBV12-3 or TRBV12-4 combines with J gene TRBJ2-5; D is ambiguous. This CDR3 has 11 amino acids. Trimming removed 6 bases from V and 1 base from J, with 3 bases in between. CDR3 bases: TGTGCCAGCAGGGTCCAAGAGACCCAGTACTTC. The encoded protein is CASRVQETQYF.

This clonotype has just a few counts. This chain joins TRBV18 and TRBJ2-3; 7 positions match TRBD2. This CDR3 is 15 amino acids long. Germline CDR1 and CDR2: KGHSH and LQKENI. The ends lost 2 bases at V and 2 bases at J; junction bases unmatched: 4. Here the CDR3 DNA reads TGTGCCAGCTCACCAGGGCGGGAGCACACAGATACGCAGTATTTT. Translation: CASSPGREHTDTQYF. Full variable domain (remainder filled in from reference TRBV18 and TRBJ2-3): NAGVMQNPRHLVRRRGQEARLRCSPMKGHSHVYWYRQLPEEGLKFMVYLQKENIIDESGMPKERFSAEFPKEGPSILRIQQVVRGDSAAYFCASSPGREHTDTQYFGPGTRLTVL.